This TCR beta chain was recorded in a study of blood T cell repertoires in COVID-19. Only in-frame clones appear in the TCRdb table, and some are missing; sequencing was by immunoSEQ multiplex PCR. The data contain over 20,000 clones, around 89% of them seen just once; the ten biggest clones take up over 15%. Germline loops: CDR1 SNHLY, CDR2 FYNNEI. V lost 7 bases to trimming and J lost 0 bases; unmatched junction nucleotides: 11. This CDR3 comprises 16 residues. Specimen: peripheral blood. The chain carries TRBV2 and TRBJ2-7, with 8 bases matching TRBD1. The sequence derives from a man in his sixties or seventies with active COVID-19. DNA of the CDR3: TGTGCCAGCACCGTGGACAGGGTGGCCTCCTCCTACGAGCAGTACTTC. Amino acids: CASTVDRVASSYEQYF.